The next 28 T cell receptor beta chains were all read from a single sample in a study of technical replicates of blood from a handful of donors. Produced via immunoSEQ multiplex PCR; TCRdb's table is partial and in-frame only. The sample lists about 100,000 clones, approximately 94% occurring once. Sequenced material: T cells isolated from PBMCs. The receptors originated from a human donor in good health.

The V and J genes are TRBV5-8 and TRBJ2-1, with 10 bases lining up with TRBD1. Germline V gene sequence: CDR1 SGHTS, CDR2 YDEGEE. This CDR3 has 15 amino acids. The ends lost 6 bases at V and 8 bases at J; junction bases unmatched: 11. The chain's CDR3 is CASNNFGTGDHEQFF. CDR3 DNA: TGTGCCAGCAACAATTTCGGGACAGGGGACCATGAGCAGTTCTTC.

V usage is TRBV5-6 and J usage is TRBJ2-3, with TRBD1 matching over 8 bases. The CDR3 has 15 amino acids. After removal of 0 bases from V and 5 bases from J, the junction contained 5 bases not matched to a gene. The germline gives CDR1 SGHDT, CDR2 YYEEEE. Here the CDR3 DNA reads TGTGCCAGCAGCTTGGGGACAGGGACAGGAGATACGCAGTATTTT. Translated: CASSLGTGTGDTQYF.

This sequence joins TRBV6-1 and TRBJ2-7, with D perhaps matching TRBD2 (6 bases). V gave up 1 base and J gave up 3 bases, with 10 bases separating them. Germline V lookup: CDR1 MNHNS, CDR2 SASEGT. The length of the CDR3 is 14 residues. The CDR3 nucleotides read TGTGCCAGCAGTGAAGTGGGGGGTTACTACGAGCAGTACTTC. Translating it yields CASSEVGGYYEQYF.

The chain joins TRBV19 to TRBJ2-1; 7 bases are a match to TRBD2. Germline trimming cut 3 bases from V and 13 bases from J; bases unmatched to any gene: 9. Germline CDR1 reads LNHDA; CDR2 reads SQIVND (reference sequence). CDR3 size: 13 residues. CDR3 nucleotide sequence: TGTGCCAGTAGTATGCAAACGGGAGGCATACAGTTCTTC. Its translation is CASSMQTGGIQFF. Using reference TRBV19 and TRBJ2-1 for the parts outside the CDR3, the full variable domain is DGGITQSPKYLFRKEGQNVTLSCEQNLNHDAMYWYRQDPGQGLRLIYYSQIVNDFQKGDIAEGYSVSREKKESFPLTVTSAQKNPTAFYLCASSMQTGGIQFFGPGTRLTVL.

The count of this clone is one. This CDR3 reads CASSAGTTLNTIYF. The CDR3 bases are TGTGCCAGCAGTGCAGGGACTACTCTCAACACCATATATTTT. V gene TRBV6-5 combines with J gene TRBJ1-3; D perhaps matches TRBD1 (5 bases). The CDR3 runs 14 residues. Germline loops: CDR1 MNHEY, CDR2 SVGAGI. Trimming took 5 bases from V and 7 from J, leaving 15 bases between them.

The chain joins TRBV6-5 to TRBJ1-2, with D uncertain. The germline V gene has CDR1 MNHEY and CDR2 SVGAGI. The CDR3 contains 11 residues. The ends were cut back, 7 bases at V and 6 bases at J, with 9 bases in the middle. As DNA, the CDR3 is TGTGCCAGCAACAACGAACATGGCTACACCTTC. This codes for CASNNEHGYTF.

V is TRBV9 and J is TRBJ2-2, with D tentatively TRBD2 (6 bases). Germline values: CDR1 SGDLS, CDR2 YYNGEE. V was clipped by 0 bases and J by 2 bases, with 8 bases between them. This CDR3 is built from 15 residues. The CDR3 reads CASSVGGGNTGELFF. For the CDR3, the DNA is TGTGCCAGCAGCGTAGGGGGAGGAAACACCGGGGAGCTGTTTTTT.

The sample holds one count of this clone. The chain joins TRBV5-1 to TRBJ2-5, with 8 bases fitting TRBD1. The CDR3 length is 15 residues. J was trimmed by 1 base and V by 4 bases; bases with no gene match: 6. In germline, CDR1 is SGHRS, CDR2 YFSETQ. The CDR3 here is CASSTTGTGQETQYF. As DNA, the CDR3 is TGCGCCAGCAGCACTACCGGGACAGGCCAAGAGACCCAGTACTTC.

The V and J genes are TRBV7-2 and TRBJ1-3; 9 bases align to TRBD1. This CDR3 has 15 amino acids. V was clipped by 6 bases and J by 0 bases; unmatched bases: 3. Germline CDR1 SGHTA, CDR2 FQGNSA. CDR3 sequence: CASSQDRGSGNTIYF. CDR3 in DNA: TGTGCCAGCAGTCAGGACAGGGGCTCTGGAAACACCATATATTTT.

The count of this clone is one. The rearrangement links TRBV5-5 to TRBJ2-1, with 10 nucleotides matching TRBD1. Unmatched junction bases numbered 4, after V lost 0 bases and J lost 7 bases. The CDR3 covers 15 residues. CDR1 is SGHKS, CDR2 YYEKEE, per germline (reference sequence). The CDR3 DNA reads TGTGCCAGCAGCTTGGAGGGGACAGGGGTGAATGAGCAGTTCTTC. Protein: CASSLEGTGVNEQFF.

J is TRBJ2-7 and V is TRBV9; TRBD1 matches 7 bases. CDR1 and CDR2 (germline): SGDLS, YYNGEE. V lost 0 bases and J lost 6; bases outside the gene matches: 12. The CDR3 has 16 residues. The CDR3: CASSVGSNVRGLEQYF. The CDR3 nucleotides are TGTGCCAGCAGCGTAGGATCGAACGTAAGGGGGCTCGAGCAGTACTTC.

The chain recombines TRBV7-3 with TRBJ2-1, with TRBD2 matching over 10 bases. V shed 5 bases, J shed 4 bases, and the junction held 5 bases outside the gene matches. Germline V CDR1 and CDR2: SGHTA, FQGTGA. The CDR3 consists of 15 residues. This CDR3 reads CASSTGLADYNEQFF. The DNA for the CDR3 is TGTGCCAGCAGCACTGGACTAGCGGATTACAATGAGCAGTTCTTC. Full variable domain (rest looked up from reference TRBV7-3 and TRBJ2-1): GAGVSQTPSNKVTEKGKYVELRCDPISGHTALYWYRQSLGQGPEFLIYFQGTGAADDSGLPNDRFFAVRPEGSVSTLKIQRTERGDSAVYLCASSTGLADYNEQFFGPGTRLTVL.

This clone was picked up one time. V gene TRBV19 combines with J gene TRBJ2-3; D possibly corresponds to TRBD1 (6 bases). Germline CDR1 LNHDA, CDR2 SQIVND (reference sequence). V was pared by 6 bases and J by 3 bases, with 13 bases between. This CDR3 contains 14 residues. The CDR3 protein is CASRAAGATDTQYF. CDR3 in DNA: TGTGCCAGTAGGGCTGCAGGGGCGACAGATACGCAGTATTTT.

The rearrangement uses TRBV29-1 and TRBJ2-1; D ambiguous. CDR1 and CDR2 (germline): SQVTM, ANQGSEA. V dropped 8 bases and J dropped 2 bases, with 10 bases sitting between them. CDR3 length: 12 residues. CDR3 DNA: TGCAGCTCTAGTAGCACCTACAATGAGCAGTTCTTC. Protein: CSSSSTYNEQFF.

The chain links TRBV19 to TRBJ2-1; the match to TRBD2 covers 11 bases. Germline-derived CDR1 and CDR2 are LNHDA and SQIVND (reference sequence). The J segment lost 3 bases and the V segment lost 7 bases, leaving 5 bases of the junction unmatched. This CDR3 region has 15 residues. The DNA of the CDR3 is TGTGCCAGTAACCTAGCGGGGGGTCTCTACAATGAGCAGTTCTTC. This translates into CASNLAGGLYNEQFF.

The chain joins TRBV15 to TRBJ1-4, with D hard to call. This CDR3 spans 15 amino acids. V shed 0 bases and J shed 3 bases, with 8 bases lying between them. CDR1 LNHNV and CDR2 YYDKDF come from the germline V gene (reference sequence). The CDR3 spells CATSRDPQPNEKLFF. The CDR3 coding sequence is TGTGCCACCAGCAGAGATCCACAGCCTAATGAAAAACTGTTTTTT.

V is TRBV6-5 and J is TRBJ2-1; no clear D. Trimming cost V 4 bases and J 3 bases, with 10 bases left between them. This CDR3 is built from 14 residues. CDR1 and CDR2 from the germline V gene are MNHEY and SVGAGI. CDR3 amino acids: CASSFEEDYNEQFF. The CDR3 bases are TGTGCCAGCAGTTTCGAAGAGGACTACAATGAGCAGTTCTTC.

The chain employs TRBV7-8 and TRBJ2-7; a possible D gene is TRBD1 (5 bases). The CDR3 length is 13 residues. Germline V gives CDR1 SGHVS, CDR2 FQNEAQ. The V gene lost 5 bases and the J gene lost 3 bases, with 11 bases spanning the gap. CDR3 sequence reads: CASSLYRGYEQYF. The CDR3 DNA follows: TGTGCCAGCAGCCTCTATAGGGGCTACGAGCAGTACTTC.

In DNA form, the CDR3 reads TGTGCCAGCAGCTCAGTTCATCAGGGTTCTTTCACTGAAGCTTTCTTT. It encodes CASSSVHQGSFTEAFF. V is TRBV5-8 and J is TRBJ1-1, with D perhaps matching TRBD1 (5 bases). The CDR3 is made up of 16 amino acids. Looked up from germline, CDR1 is SGHTS and CDR2 is YDEGEE. V lost 3 bases and J lost 4, with 19 bases in between.

The V and J genes are TRBV9 and TRBJ2-3; 10 nucleotides agree with TRBD2. The CDR3 extends over 15 amino acids. CDR1 is SGDLS and CDR2 is YYNGEE in the germline V gene. The V gene end was trimmed by 2 bases and the J gene end by 6 bases; junction bases not matched to a gene: 6. This CDR3 reads CASSVASGGGDTQYF. CDR3 sequence (DNA): TGTGCCAGCAGCGTGGCTAGCGGGGGCGGGGATACGCAGTATTTT.

The chain couples TRBV19 to TRBJ1-5; D uncertain. The germline V and J ends were trimmed by 8 bases and 6 bases, with 17 bases remaining between them. Germline-derived CDR1 and CDR2 are LNHDA and SQIVND (reference sequence). The CDR3 spans 14 residues. The CDR3 nucleotides read TGTGCCAGTTATGGCGAGAGTCTAGGTCAGCCCCAGCATTTT. Translated, it gives CASYGESLGQPQHF.

The chain combines TRBV5-1 with TRBJ1-1, with D unclear. From germline, CDR1 is SGHRS and CDR2 YFSETQ. CDR3 length: 18 residues. V was trimmed by 3 bases and J by 0 bases, leaving 21 bases between them. CDR3 in amino acids: CASSSIGLTPGMNTEAFF. Written as DNA, the CDR3 is TGCGCCAGCAGCTCCATAGGACTGACTCCTGGGATGAACACTGAAGCTTTCTTT.

This clone was counted a single time. The chain recombines TRBV19 with TRBJ2-3; D uncertain. The CDR3 runs to 11 residues. Trimming left V 10 bases short and J 6 bases short, with 11 bases between. CDR1 is LNHDA, CDR2 SQIVND, per germline (reference sequence). The CDR3 nucleotides read TGTGCCACCCTCTACGGGGATACGCAGTATTTT. This encodes CATLYGDTQYF.

This chain joins TRBV6-1 and TRBJ2-5; 12 nucleotides agree with TRBD1. Germline trimming cut 10 bases from V and 5 bases from J; bases unmatched to any gene: 8. The V gene's germline CDR1 is MNHNS and CDR2 SASEGT. This CDR3 spans 14 amino acids. The CDR3 loop reads CAIRDRGLSETQYF. The CDR3 nucleotides read TGTGCCATCCGGGACAGGGGGCTCTCGGAGACCCAGTACTTC.

This chain uses TRBV19 with TRBJ2-2; TRBD2 agrees at 11 bases. Germline values: CDR1 LNHDA, CDR2 SQIVND (reference sequence). The CDR3 length is 17 residues. Trimming cost V 6 bases and J 5 bases; bases outside gene matches: 11. For the CDR3, the DNA is TGTGCCAGTAGAATCCCCGGGACTAGCGGACCTACCGGGGAGCTGTTTTTT. It translates to CASRIPGTSGPTGELFF. The whole variable domain, filled in from reference TRBV19 and TRBJ2-2, reads DGGITQSPKYLFRKEGQNVTLSCEQNLNHDAMYWYRQDPGQGLRLIYYSQIVNDFQKGDIAEGYSVSREKKESFPLTVTSAQKNPTAFYLCASRIPGTSGPTGELFFGEGSRLTVL.

The chain is built from TRBV27 and TRBJ2-1; 10 bases fit TRBD2. This CDR3 region has 15 residues. Germline V gene sequence: CDR1 MNHEY, CDR2 SMNVEV (reference sequence). Trimming at V came to 2 bases and at J to 7 bases, leaving 5 bases not matched to a gene. The CDR3 DNA reads TGTGCCAGCAGTTTAGCTAGCGGGGGCGGGAATGAGCAGTTCTTC. The encoded protein is CASSLASGGGNEQFF.

This chain uses TRBV30 with TRBJ1-5; D gene unclear. Trimming removed 0 bases at V and 15 bases at J, with 18 bases between. Germline CDR1 and CDR2: GTSNPN and SVGIG (reference sequence). The CDR3 extends over 13 amino acids. The CDR3 DNA is TGTGCCTGGAGTGTAATTCTCTCTGTGTCCGTGCATTTT. This sequence encodes CAWSVILSVSVHF. Full variable domain (missing parts from reference TRBV30 and TRBJ1-5): SQTIHQWPATLVQPVGSPLSLECTVEGTSNPNLYWYRQAAGRGLQLLFYSVGIGQISSEVPQNLSASRPQDRQFILSSKKLLLSDSGFYLCAWSVILSVSVHFGDGTRLSIL.

The gene calls are TRBV14 and TRBJ1-2; the D gene is possibly TRBD1 (6 bases). The V end lost 2 bases, the J end lost 8 bases, and 12 bases lay between the germline ends. Germline lookup yields CDR1 SGHDN and CDR2 FVKESK. The CDR3 totals 13 residues. CDR3 loop: CASSQQQGRGYTF. CDR3 nucleotides: TGTGCCAGCAGCCAACAACAGGGCAGAGGCTACACCTTC. Full variable domain (missing parts from reference TRBV14 and TRBJ1-2): EAGVTQFPSHSVIEKGQTVTLRCDPISGHDNLYWYRRVMGKEIKFLLHFVKESKQDESGMPNNRFLAERTGGTYSTLKVQPAELEDSGVYFCASSQQQGRGYTFGSGTRLTVV.